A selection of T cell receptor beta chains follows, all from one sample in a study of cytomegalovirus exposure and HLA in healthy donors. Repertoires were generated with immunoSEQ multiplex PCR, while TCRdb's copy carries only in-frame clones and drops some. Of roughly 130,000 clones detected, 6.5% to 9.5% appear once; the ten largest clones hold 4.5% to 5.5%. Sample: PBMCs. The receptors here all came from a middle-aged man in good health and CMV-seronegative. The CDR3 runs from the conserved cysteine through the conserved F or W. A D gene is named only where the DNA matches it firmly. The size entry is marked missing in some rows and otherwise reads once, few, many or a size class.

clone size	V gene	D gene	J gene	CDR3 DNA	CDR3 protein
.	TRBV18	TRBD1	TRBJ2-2	TGTGCCAGCTCACAAAGAACAGGGGGCGGCACCGGGGAGCTGTTTTTT	CASSQRTGGGTGELFF
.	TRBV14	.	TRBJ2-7	TGTGCCAGCAGCCACGGGAGCGAGCAGTACTTC	CASSHGSEQYF
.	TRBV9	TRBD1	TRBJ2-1	TGTGCCAGCACCACGGGACAGGGTCCCAATGAGCAGTTCTTC	CASTTGQGPNEQFF
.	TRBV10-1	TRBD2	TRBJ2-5	TGCGCCAGCAGTGAGCCGGGACTAGCGGGGAAAGAGACCCAGTACTTC	CASSEPGLAGKETQYF
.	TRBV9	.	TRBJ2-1	TGTGCCAGCAGCGTAGTTGAGAATGAGCAGTTCTTC	CASSVVENEQFF
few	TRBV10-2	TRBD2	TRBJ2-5	TGCGCCAGCAGTGAGTCCCTGACTAGCGGGGGGCCGGGCGAGACCCAGTACTTC	CASSESLTSGGPGETQYF
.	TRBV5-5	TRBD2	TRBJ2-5	TGTGCCAGCAGCTTGGCCGGGCGGGGGGGCGGTGAGACCCAGTACTTC	CASSLAGRGGGETQYF
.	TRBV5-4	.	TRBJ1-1	TGTGCCAGCAGCTTTGGCGGGGCGAGTGAAGCTTTCTTT	CASSFGGASEAFF
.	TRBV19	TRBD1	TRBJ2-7	TGTGCCAGTAGTATCGGGACAGGGGTCTACGAGCAGTACTTC	CASSIGTGVYEQYF
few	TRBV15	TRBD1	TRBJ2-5	TGTGCCACCAGCAGAGGATGGGGACAGTCTCAAGAGACCCAGTACTTC	CATSRGWGQSQETQYF
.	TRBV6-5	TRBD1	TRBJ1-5	TGTGCCAGCAGGTCATCGGGACAGGTGCAGCCCCAGCATTTT	CASRSSGQVQPQHF
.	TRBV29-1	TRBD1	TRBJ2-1	TGCAGCGTTGAATACAGGGGCCCCTACAATGAGCAGTTCTTC	CSVEYRGPYNEQFF